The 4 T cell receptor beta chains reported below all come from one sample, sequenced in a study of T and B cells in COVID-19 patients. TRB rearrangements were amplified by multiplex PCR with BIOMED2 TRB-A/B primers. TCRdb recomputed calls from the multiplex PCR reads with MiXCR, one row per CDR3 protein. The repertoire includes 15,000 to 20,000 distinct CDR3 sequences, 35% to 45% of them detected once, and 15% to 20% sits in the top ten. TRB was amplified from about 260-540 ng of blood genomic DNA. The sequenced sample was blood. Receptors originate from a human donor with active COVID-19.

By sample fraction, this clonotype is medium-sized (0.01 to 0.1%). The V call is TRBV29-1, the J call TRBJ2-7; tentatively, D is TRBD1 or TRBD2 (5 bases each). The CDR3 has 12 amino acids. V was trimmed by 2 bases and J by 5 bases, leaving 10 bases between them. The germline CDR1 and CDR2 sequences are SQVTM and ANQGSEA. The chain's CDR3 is CSVETRDDEQYF. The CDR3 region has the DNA TGCAGCGTTGAAACACGGGACGACGAGCAGTACTTC.

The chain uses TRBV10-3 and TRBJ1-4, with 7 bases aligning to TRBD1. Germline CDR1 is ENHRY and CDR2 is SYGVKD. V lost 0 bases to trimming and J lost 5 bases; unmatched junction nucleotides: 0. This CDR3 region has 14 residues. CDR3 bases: TGTGCCATCAGTGAGTCGGGACAGAATGAAAAACTGTTTTTT. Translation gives CAISESGQNEKLFF.

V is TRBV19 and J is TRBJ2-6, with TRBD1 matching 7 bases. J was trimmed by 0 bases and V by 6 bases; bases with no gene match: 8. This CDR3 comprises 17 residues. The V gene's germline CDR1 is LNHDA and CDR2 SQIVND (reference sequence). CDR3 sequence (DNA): TGTGCCAGTAGGCCGGGACAGTGGCACTCTGGGGCCAACGTCCTGACTTTC. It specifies CASRPGQWHSGANVLTF.

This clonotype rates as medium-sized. In nucleotides, the CDR3 is TGTGCCAGTAGTTTCGACAGGGCGAACACCGGGGAGCTGTTTTTT. Residues: CASSFDRANTGELFF. The rearrangement joins TRBV19 to TRBJ2-2, with 7 bases lining up with TRBD1. The V and J ends lost 5 bases and 0 bases, in that order; junction bases with no gene match: 3. The CDR3 length is 15 residues. Germline CDR1 LNHDA, CDR2 SQIVND (reference sequence).